The sequence of this T cell receptor (beta chain) was determined in a study of CD8 T cells in Susac syndrome. J was trimmed by 6 bases and V by 5 bases; bases with no gene match: 10. The CDR3 covers 16 residues. Germline CDR1 and CDR2: SGHTA and FQGNSA. Random hexamers served to reverse transcribe roughly 0.5 to 1 ug RNA. One entry per CDR3 protein, called by TCRdb with MiXCR from the immunoSEQ multiplex PCR reads. The sample consists of under 150,000 distinct CDR3 sequences, roughly 76% of them appearing once. General study points: That the number of individuals in its TCR sequencing and HLA analysis was relatively small was acknowledged by the study.

This clonotype was counted between two and nine times. Its antigen is unknown. This chain joins TRBV7-2 and TRBJ1-2, with TRBD1 matching 12 bases. This TCR was sampled from a human donor with multiple sclerosis. Sequenced input: CD8+ T cells from PBMCs. The CDR3 DNA sequence: TGTGCCAGCAGCATGGGGACAGGGGGCGCGAAAAATGGCTACACCTTC. It encodes CASSMGTGGAKNGYTF.